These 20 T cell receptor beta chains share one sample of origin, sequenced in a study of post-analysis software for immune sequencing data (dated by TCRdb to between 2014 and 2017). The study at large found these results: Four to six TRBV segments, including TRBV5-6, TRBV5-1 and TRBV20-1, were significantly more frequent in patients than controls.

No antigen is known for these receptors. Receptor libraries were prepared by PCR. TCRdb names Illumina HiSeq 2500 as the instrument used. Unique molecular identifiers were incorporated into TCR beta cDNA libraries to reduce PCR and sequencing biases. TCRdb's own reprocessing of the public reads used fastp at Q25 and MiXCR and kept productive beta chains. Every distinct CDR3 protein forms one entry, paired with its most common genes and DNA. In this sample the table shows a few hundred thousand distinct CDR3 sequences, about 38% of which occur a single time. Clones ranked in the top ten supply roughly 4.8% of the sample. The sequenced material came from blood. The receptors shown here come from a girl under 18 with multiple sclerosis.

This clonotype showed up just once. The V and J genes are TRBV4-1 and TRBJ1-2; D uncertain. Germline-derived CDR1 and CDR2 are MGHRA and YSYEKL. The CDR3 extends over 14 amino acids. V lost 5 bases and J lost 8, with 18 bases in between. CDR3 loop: CASSSRPIREGYTF. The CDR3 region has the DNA TGCGCCAGCAGCTCTCGCCCCATAAGGGAGGGCTACACCTTC.

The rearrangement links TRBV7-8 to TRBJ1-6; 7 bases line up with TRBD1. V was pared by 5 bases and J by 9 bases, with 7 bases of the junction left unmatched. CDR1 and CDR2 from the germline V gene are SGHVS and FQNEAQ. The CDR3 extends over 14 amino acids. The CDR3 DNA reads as TGTGCCAGCAGCGGCCGGCAGGGGGGTTCACCCCTCCACTTT. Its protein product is CASSGRQGGSPLHF.

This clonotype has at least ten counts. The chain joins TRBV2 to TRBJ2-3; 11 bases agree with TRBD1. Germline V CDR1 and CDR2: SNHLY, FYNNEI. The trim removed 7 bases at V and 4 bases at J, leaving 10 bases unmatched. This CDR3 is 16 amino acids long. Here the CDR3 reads CASTRSRTGGADTQYF. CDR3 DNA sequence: TGTGCCAGCACTCGCTCGCGGACAGGGGGCGCAGATACGCAGTATTTT.

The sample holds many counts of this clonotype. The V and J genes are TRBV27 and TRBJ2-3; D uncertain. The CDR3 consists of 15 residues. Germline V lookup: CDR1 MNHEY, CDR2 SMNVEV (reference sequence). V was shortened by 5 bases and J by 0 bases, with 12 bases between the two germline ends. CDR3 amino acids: CASSPYSLSTDTQYF. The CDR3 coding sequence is TGTGCCAGCAGTCCCTATAGTCTCAGCACAGATACGCAGTATTTT.

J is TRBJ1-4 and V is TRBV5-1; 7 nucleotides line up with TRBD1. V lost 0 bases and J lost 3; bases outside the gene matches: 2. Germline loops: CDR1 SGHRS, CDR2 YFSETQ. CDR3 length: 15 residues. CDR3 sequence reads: CASSLGQGPNEKLFF. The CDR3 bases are TGCGCCAGCAGCTTGGGACAGGGTCCTAATGAAAAACTGTTTTTT. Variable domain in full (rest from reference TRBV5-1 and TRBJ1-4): KAGVTQTPRYLIKTRGQQVTLSCSPISGHRSVSWYQQTPGQGLQFLFEYFSETQRNKGNFPGRFSGRQFSNSRSEMNVSTLELGDSALYLCASSLGQGPNEKLFFGSGTQLSVL.

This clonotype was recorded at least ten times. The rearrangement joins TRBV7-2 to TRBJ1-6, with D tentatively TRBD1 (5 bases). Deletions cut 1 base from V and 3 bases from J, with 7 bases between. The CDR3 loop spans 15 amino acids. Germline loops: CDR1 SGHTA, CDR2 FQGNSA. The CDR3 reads CASSLEGVYNSPLHF. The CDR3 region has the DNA TGTGCCAGCAGCTTAGAAGGGGTCTATAATTCACCCCTCCACTTT.

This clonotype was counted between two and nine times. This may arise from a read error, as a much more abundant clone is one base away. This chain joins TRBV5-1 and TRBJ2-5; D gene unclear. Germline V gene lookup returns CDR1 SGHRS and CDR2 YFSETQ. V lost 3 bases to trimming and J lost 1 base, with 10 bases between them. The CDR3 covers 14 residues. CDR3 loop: CASSCRASQETQYF. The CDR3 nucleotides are TGCGCCAGCAGCTGTAGAGCTTCCCAAGAGACCCAGTACTTC.

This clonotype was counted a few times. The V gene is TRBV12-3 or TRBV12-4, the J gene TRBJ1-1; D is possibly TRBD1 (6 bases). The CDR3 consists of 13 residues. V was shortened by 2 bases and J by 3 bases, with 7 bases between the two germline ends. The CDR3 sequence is CASSLTGHTEAFF. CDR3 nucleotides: TGTGCCAGCAGTTTAACAGGGCACACTGAAGCTTTCTTT.

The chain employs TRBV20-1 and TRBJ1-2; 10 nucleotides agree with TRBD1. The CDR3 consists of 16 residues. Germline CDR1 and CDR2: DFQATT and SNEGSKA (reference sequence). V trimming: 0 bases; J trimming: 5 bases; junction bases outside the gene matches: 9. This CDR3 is CSARDLLGQGYYGYTF. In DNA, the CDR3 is TGCAGTGCTAGAGATCTTTTGGGACAGGGGTATTATGGCTACACCTTC.

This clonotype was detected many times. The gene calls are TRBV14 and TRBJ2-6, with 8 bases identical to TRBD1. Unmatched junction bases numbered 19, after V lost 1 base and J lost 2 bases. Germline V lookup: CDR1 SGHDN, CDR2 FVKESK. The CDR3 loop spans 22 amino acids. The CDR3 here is CASSQVVGTWGQVTTGANVLTF. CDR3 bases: TGTGCCAGCAGCCAAGTAGTAGGAACTTGGGGACAGGTAACGACTGGGGCCAACGTCCTGACTTTC.

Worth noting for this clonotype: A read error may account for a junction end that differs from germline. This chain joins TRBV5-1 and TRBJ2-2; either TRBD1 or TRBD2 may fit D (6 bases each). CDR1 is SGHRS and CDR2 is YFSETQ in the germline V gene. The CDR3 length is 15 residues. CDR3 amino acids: CASRLEGANTGELFF. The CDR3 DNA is TGCGCCAGCAGATTGGAGGGGGCGAACACCGGGGAGCTGTTTTTT.

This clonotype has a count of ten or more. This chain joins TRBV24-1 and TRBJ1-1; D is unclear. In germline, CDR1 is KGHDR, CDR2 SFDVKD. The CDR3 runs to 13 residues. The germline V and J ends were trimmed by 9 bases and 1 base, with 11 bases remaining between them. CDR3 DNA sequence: TGTGCCACCTCGGGTCAGACGAACACTGAAGCTTTCTTT. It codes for CATSGQTNTEAFF.

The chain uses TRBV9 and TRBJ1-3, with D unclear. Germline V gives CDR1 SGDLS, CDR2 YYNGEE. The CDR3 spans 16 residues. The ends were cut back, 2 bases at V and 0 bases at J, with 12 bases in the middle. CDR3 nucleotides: TGTGCCAGCAGCGTTACGGGTACGAGCTCTGGAAACACCATATATTTT. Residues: CASSVTGTSSGNTIYF. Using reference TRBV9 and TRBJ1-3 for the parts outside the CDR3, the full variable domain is DSGVTQTPKHLITATGQRVTLRCSPRSGDLSVYWYQQSLDQGLQFLIQYYNGEERAKGNILERFSAQQFPDLHSELNLSSLELGDSALYFCASSVTGTSSGNTIYFGEGSWLTVV.

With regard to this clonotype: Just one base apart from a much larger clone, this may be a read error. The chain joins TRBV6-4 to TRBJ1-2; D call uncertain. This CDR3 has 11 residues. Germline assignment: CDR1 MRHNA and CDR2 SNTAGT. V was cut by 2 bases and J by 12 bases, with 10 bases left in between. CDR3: CASSDTYDHTF. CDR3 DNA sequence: TGTGCCAGCAGTGACACCTATGACCACACCTTC.

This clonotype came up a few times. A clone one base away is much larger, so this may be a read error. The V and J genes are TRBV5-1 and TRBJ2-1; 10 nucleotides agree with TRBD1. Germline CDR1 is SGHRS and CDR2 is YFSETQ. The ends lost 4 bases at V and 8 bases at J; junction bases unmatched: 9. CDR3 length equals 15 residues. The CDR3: CASSPGTGVGDEQFF. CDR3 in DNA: TGCGCCAGCAGCCCCGGGACAGGGGTAGGAGATGAGCAGTTCTTC.

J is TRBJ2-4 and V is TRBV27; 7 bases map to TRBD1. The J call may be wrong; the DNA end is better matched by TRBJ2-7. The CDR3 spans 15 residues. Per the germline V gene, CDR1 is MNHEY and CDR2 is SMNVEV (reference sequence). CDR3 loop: CASSSPGQHSYEQYF. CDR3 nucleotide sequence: TGTGCCAGCAGCTCACCGGGACAGCACTCCTACGAGCAGTACTTC.

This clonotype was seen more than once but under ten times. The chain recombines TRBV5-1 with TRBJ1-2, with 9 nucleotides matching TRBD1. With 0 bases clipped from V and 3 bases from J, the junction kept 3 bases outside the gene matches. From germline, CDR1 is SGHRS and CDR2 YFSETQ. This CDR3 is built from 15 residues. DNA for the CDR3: TGCGCCAGCAGCTTGGTGGACAGGGGAGACTATGGCTACACCTTC. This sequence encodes CASSLVDRGDYGYTF.

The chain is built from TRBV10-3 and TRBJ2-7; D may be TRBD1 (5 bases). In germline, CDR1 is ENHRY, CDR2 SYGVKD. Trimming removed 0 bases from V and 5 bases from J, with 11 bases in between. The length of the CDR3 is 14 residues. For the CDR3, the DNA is TGTGCCATCAGTGAGTCGAACCAGGGTGACGAGCAGTACTTC. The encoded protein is CAISESNQGDEQYF.

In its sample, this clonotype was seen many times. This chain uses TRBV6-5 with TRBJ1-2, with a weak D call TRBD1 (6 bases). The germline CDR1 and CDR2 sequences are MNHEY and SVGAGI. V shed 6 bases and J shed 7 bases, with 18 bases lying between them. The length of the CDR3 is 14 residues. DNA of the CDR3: TGTGCCAGCAGCACCATACAACAGGGTGGTGGCTACACCTTC. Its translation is CASSTIQQGGGYTF.

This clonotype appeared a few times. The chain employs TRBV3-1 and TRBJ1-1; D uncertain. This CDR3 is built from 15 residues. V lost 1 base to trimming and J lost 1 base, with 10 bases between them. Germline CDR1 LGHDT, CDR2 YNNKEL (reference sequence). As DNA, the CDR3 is TGTGCCAGCAGCCAAGGTCTAGGTCCGAACACTGAAGCTTTCTTT. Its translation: CASSQGLGPNTEAFF.